The 24 T cell receptor beta chains listed next were all sequenced from one sample in a study of cytomegalovirus exposure and HLA in healthy donors. 13 Jbeta primers and 60 Vbeta primers were used for the PCR. Using immunoSEQ multiplex PCR, the repertoire was profiled, and TCRdb retains in-frame clones only, with some absent. The table records approximately 170,000 clones, around 81% of them present only once. Material: PBMCs. The source is a woman between 35 and 50 years old in good health and CMV-seronegative.

In DNA form, the CDR3 reads TGTGCCAGCAGCTCCCTTCATGACACCACTAGTGGGACAGATACGCAGTATTTT. It yields the protein CASSSLHDTTSGTDTQYF. The chain couples TRBV7-9 to TRBJ2-3; tentative D call: TRBD2 (5 bases). This CDR3 contains 18 residues. CDR1 SEHNR and CDR2 FQNEAQ come from the germline V gene (reference sequence). Trimming removed 4 bases at V and 3 bases at J, with 23 bases between.

The chain carries TRBV27 and TRBJ2-7, with D hard to call. CDR3 length: 16 residues. Germline V CDR1 and CDR2: MNHEY, SMNVEV (reference sequence). The V end was cut by 2 bases, the J end by 0 bases, with 14 bases between. CDR3 nucleotides: TGTGCCAGCAGTTTACGCGCGGCAGTAGTCTCCTACGAGCAGTACTTC. As protein: CASSLRAAVVSYEQYF.

The chain employs TRBV29-1 and TRBJ1-5, with D possibly TRBD1 on 5 matching bases. With 4 bases removed from V and 7 bases from J, the gap between germline ends came to 11 bases. The CDR3 covers 12 residues. Per the germline V gene, CDR1 is SQVTM and CDR2 is ANQGSEA. The CDR3 loop is CSVGGPGQPQHF. The CDR3 nucleotides read TGCAGCGTTGGGGGCCCAGGGCAGCCCCAGCATTTT.

J is TRBJ1-1 and V is TRBV27; possibly TRBD1 for D (5 bases). From germline, CDR1 is MNHEY and CDR2 SMNVEV (reference sequence). This CDR3 region has 15 residues. V was trimmed by 3 bases and J by 5 bases, leaving 16 bases between them. DNA for the CDR3: TGTGCCAGCAGTTTTATCGGGGGATCCGGGACTGAAGCTTTCTTT. As protein: CASSFIGGSGTEAFF.

The rearrangement joins TRBV14 to TRBJ2-7, with TRBD2 as a possible D gene (6 bases). In germline, CDR1 is SGHDN, CDR2 FVKESK. V lost 1 base, J lost 6 bases, and 19 bases lay in between. The CDR3 consists of 16 residues. The CDR3 loop is CASSQGNRPFGGEQYF. The CDR3, as DNA: TGTGCCAGCAGCCAAGGCAACAGGCCCTTCGGGGGCGAGCAGTACTTC.

The V call is TRBV19, the J call TRBJ2-5, with 9 bases aligning to TRBD1. CDR1 is LNHDA, CDR2 SQIVND, per germline (reference sequence). This CDR3 is 15 amino acids long. The trim removed 5 bases at V and 5 bases at J, leaving 9 bases unmatched. CDR3 DNA sequence: TGTGCCAGTAGTCCGCGGACAGGGGCAGGGGAGACCCAGTACTTC. It specifies CASSPRTGAGETQYF. Full variable domain (rest looked up from reference TRBV19 and TRBJ2-5): DGGITQSPKYLFRKEGQNVTLSCEQNLNHDAMYWYRQDPGQGLRLIYYSQIVNDFQKGDIAEGYSVSREKKESFPLTVTSAQKNPTAFYLCASSPRTGAGETQYFGPGTRLLVL.

This rearrangement joins TRBV5-1 to TRBJ1-3, with D perhaps matching TRBD1 (5 bases). Germline lookup yields CDR1 SGHRS and CDR2 YFSETQ. This CDR3 comprises 13 residues. V was pared by 5 bases and J by 4 bases, with 10 bases between. The CDR3 sequence: CASRAGVGNTIYF. DNA for the CDR3: TGCGCCAGCAGGGCGGGGGTGGGAAACACCATATATTTT.

The V and J genes are TRBV7-9 and TRBJ2-7, with TRBD2 matching over 9 bases. CDR1 and CDR2 from the germline V gene are SEHNR and FQNEAQ (reference sequence). This CDR3 is built from 15 residues. After removal of 4 bases from V and 0 bases from J, the junction contained 4 bases not matched to a gene. The CDR3 sequence is CASSSERGASYEQYF. The DNA for the CDR3 is TGTGCCAGCAGCTCGGAGCGGGGGGCCTCCTACGAGCAGTACTTC.

This clone appeared once. The chain recombines TRBV7-3 with TRBJ2-6; D is possibly TRBD2 (5 bases). V lost 2 bases and J 2 bases, leaving 7 bases between the germline ends. This CDR3 contains 15 residues. The germline gives CDR1 SGHTA, CDR2 FQGTGA. The CDR3 loop reads CASSLEAAGANVLTF. CDR3 DNA: TGTGCCAGCAGCTTAGAAGCGGCTGGGGCCAACGTCCTGACTTTC.

The chain carries TRBV28 and TRBJ1-5; D possibly corresponds to TRBD1 (5 bases). CDR3 length: 15 amino acids. Per the germline V gene, CDR1 is MDHEN and CDR2 is SYDVKM. V dropped 7 bases and J dropped 3 bases, with 16 bases sitting between them. The CDR3 loop reads CASTPTRGYNQPQHF. The CDR3 DNA reads as TGTGCCAGCACCCCCACGCGGGGGTACAATCAGCCCCAGCATTTT.

This clone was seen only a few times. Other nucleotide sequences from this sample produce the same CDR3. CDR3 bases: TGTGCCAGTAGTTTACGGGACTCCTTGTCTGGAAACACCATATATTTT. Protein: CASSLRDSLSGNTIYF. The chain combines TRBV19 with TRBJ1-3; TRBD1 is a possible D gene (5 bases). Trimming took 5 bases from V and 1 from J, leaving 15 bases between them. Germline loops: CDR1 LNHDA, CDR2 SQIVND (reference sequence). This CDR3 has 16 residues.

This clone appeared once. The chain has TRBV2 and TRBJ2-3; maybe TRBD1 (5 bases). The CDR3 is made up of 15 amino acids. Germline V gene data show CDR1 as SNHLY and CDR2 as FYNNEI. V was shortened by 4 bases and J by 1 base, with 12 bases between the two germline ends. The CDR3 nucleotides are TGTGCCAGCAGTGTAGGGTTACAGGGCACAGATACGCAGTATTTT. This encodes CASSVGLQGTDTQYF.

The rearrangement links TRBV28 to TRBJ2-1; 11 bases are shared with TRBD2. Losses at the gene ends were 7 bases for V and 8 bases for J; bases not matched to a gene: 7. From germline, CDR1 is MDHEN and CDR2 SYDVKM. The CDR3 is 14 residues long. The CDR3 loop is CASISGGGYDEQFF. The CDR3 nucleotides read TGTGCCAGCATTAGCGGGGGGGGATACGATGAGCAGTTCTTC. Based on the CDR3 plus reference TRBV28 and TRBJ2-1, the full variable domain is DVKVTQSSRYLVKRTGEKVFLECVQDMDHENMFWYRQDPGLGLRLIYFSYDVKMKEKGDIPEGYSVSREKKERFSLILESASTNQTSMYLCASISGGGYDEQFFGPGTRLTVL.

This clone was seen a handful of times. The chain links TRBV15 to TRBJ1-5, with 10 bases identical to TRBD1. Germline assignment: CDR1 LNHNV and CDR2 YYDKDF (reference sequence). The trim removed 3 bases at V and 3 bases at J, leaving 5 bases unmatched. The CDR3 loop spans 16 amino acids. CDR3 nucleotides: TGTGCCACCAGCAGGGGGGGACAGGGGCCCAATCAGCCCCAGCATTTT. Its protein is CATSRGGQGPNQPQHF.

In its sample, this clone was seen once. The J gene is TRBJ2-7, the V gene TRBV19; TRBD2 might be the D (6 bases). CDR1 is LNHDA, CDR2 SQIVND, per germline (reference sequence). Trimming took off 8 bases at V and 0 bases at J, with 14 bases between the two ends. There are 14 residues in the CDR3. CDR3 sequence reads: CASHGVGGSYEQYF. The CDR3 DNA reads TGTGCCAGTCATGGGGTGGGGGGCTCCTACGAGCAGTACTTC.

This clone was picked up one time. The genes are TRBV19 and TRBJ1-1, with unresolved D. Germline V gene data show CDR1 as LNHDA and CDR2 as SQIVND (reference sequence). The CDR3 is 12 amino acids. V was pared by 7 bases and J by 1 base, with 7 bases between. CDR3 DNA sequence: TGTGCCAGTAATAATCCGAACACTGAAGCTTTCTTT. This sequence encodes CASNNPNTEAFF.

The V gene is TRBV6-6, the J gene TRBJ2-1, with TRBD2 identical over 10 bases. Per germline, CDR1 MNHNY and CDR2 SVGAGI (reference sequence). The trim removed 4 bases at V and 8 bases at J, leaving 11 bases unmatched. This CDR3 has 16 residues. CDR3: CASSFQPSGRSYEQFF. In DNA form, the CDR3 reads TGTGCCAGCAGTTTTCAGCCTAGCGGGAGATCCTATGAGCAGTTCTTC.

The chain combines TRBV9 with TRBJ2-7; the match to TRBD2 covers 8 bases. The CDR3 loop spans 15 amino acids. Trimming cost V 0 bases and J 4 bases; bases outside gene matches: 6. Germline CDR1 SGDLS, CDR2 YYNGEE. This CDR3 is CASSVEGAGEYEQYF. DNA of the CDR3: TGTGCCAGCAGCGTAGAGGGAGCGGGAGAATACGAGCAGTACTTC.

The chain recombines TRBV10-3 with TRBJ2-3, with 7 bases aligning to TRBD1. V dropped 4 bases and J dropped 6; count of bases not matched to a gene: 7. CDR1 is ENHRY, CDR2 SYGVKD, per germline. This CDR3 spans 14 amino acids. Here the CDR3 reads CAISGQGPGDTQYF. In DNA, the CDR3 is TGTGCCATCAGTGGACAGGGCCCGGGGGATACGCAGTATTTT.

In this sample, this clone turned up a few times. The CDR3 DNA follows: TGTGCCAGCAGTAAAAACTCGCGCTACACCTTC. This gives the protein CASSKNSRYTF. The chain couples TRBV6-5 to TRBJ1-2; the D is unclear. In germline, CDR1 is MNHEY, CDR2 SVGAGI. The CDR3 runs 11 residues. The V end was cut by 5 bases, the J end by 9 bases, with 10 bases between.

V usage is TRBV5-1 and J usage is TRBJ2-3; 8 nucleotides align to TRBD2. This CDR3 has 16 residues. Per the germline V gene, CDR1 is SGHRS and CDR2 is YFSETQ. Losses at the gene ends were 0 bases for V and 3 bases for J; bases not matched to a gene: 6. The DNA of the CDR3 is TGCGCCAGCAGCTTGGAAGTTGGACTAGCAACAGATACGCAGTATTTT. As protein: CASSLEVGLATDTQYF.

The chain recombines TRBV27 with TRBJ1-1; a possible D gene is TRBD1 (5 bases). The germline V and J ends were trimmed by 3 bases and 0 bases, with 17 bases remaining between them. CDR1 and CDR2 (germline): MNHEY, SMNVEV (reference sequence). The CDR3 covers 17 residues. The CDR3 is CASSFPRRGPMNTEAFF. CDR3 in DNA: TGTGCCAGCAGTTTCCCCAGGAGGGGTCCCATGAACACTGAAGCTTTCTTT.

The CDR3 here is CASSLTGQGGTEAFF. The CDR3 DNA sequence: TGTGCCAGCAGTCTCACGGGACAGGGGGGAACTGAAGCTTTCTTT. The chain joins TRBV6-6 to TRBJ1-1; TRBD1 aligns across 11 bases. The CDR3 spans 15 residues. Germline V gene sequence: CDR1 MNHNY, CDR2 SVGAGI (reference sequence). With V trimmed by 5 bases and J by 5 bases, 7 bases remained unmatched.

The chain recombines TRBV18 with TRBJ1-1; maybe TRBD1 (5 bases). The V end lost 2 bases, the J end lost 3 bases, and 16 bases lay between the germline ends. CDR1 is KGHSH, CDR2 LQKENI, per germline. The CDR3 has 16 residues. The CDR3 is CASSPLSGLGDTEAFF. The CDR3 coding sequence is TGTGCCAGCTCACCATTAAGTGGCCTAGGGGACACTGAAGCTTTCTTT. The variable domain in full, with the rest retrieved from reference TRBV18 and TRBJ1-1, is NAGVMQNPRHLVRRRGQEARLRCSPMKGHSHVYWYRQLPEEGLKFMVYLQKENIIDESGMPKERFSAEFPKEGPSILRIQQVVRGDSAAYFCASSPLSGLGDTEAFFGQGTRLTVV.